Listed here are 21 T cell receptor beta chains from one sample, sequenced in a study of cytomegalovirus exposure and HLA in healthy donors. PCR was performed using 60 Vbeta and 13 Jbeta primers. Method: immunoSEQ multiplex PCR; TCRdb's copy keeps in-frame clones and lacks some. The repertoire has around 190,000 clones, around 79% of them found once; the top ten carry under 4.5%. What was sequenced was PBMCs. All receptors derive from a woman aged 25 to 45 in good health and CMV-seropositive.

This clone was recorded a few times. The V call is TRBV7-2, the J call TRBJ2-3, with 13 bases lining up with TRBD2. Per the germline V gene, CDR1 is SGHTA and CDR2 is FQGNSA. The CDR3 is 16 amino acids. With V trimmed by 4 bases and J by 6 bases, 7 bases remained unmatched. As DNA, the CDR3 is TGTGCCAGCAGCTCAACTAGCGGGGGGGCCGTGGATACGCAGTATTTT. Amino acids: CASSSTSGGAVDTQYF.

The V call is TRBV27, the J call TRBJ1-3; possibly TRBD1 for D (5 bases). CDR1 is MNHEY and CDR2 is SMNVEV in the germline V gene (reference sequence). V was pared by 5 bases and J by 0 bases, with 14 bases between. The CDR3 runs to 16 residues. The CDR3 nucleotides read TGTGCCAGCAGTGAACACAGGAAAGACTCTGGAAACACCATATATTTT. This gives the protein CASSEHRKDSGNTIYF.

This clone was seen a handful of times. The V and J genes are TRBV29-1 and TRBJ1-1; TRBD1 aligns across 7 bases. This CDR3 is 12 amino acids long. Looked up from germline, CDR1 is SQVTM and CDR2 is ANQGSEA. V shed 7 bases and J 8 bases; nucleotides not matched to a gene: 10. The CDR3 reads CSGLPGTAEAFF. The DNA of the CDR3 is TGCAGCGGTCTACCAGGGACAGCCGAAGCTTTCTTT.

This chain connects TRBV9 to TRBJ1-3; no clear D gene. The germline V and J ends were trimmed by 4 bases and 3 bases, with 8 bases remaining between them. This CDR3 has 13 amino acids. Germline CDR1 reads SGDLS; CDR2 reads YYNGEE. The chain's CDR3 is CASSSLLGNTIYF. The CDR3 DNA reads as TGTGCCAGCAGCTCCCTTCTTGGAAACACCATATATTTT.

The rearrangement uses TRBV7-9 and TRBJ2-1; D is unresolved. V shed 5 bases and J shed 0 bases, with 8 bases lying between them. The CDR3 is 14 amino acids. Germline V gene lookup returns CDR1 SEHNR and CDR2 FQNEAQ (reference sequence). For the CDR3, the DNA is TGTGCCAGCAGCCGAAGTAGCTCCTACAATGAGCAGTTCTTC. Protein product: CASSRSSSYNEQFF.

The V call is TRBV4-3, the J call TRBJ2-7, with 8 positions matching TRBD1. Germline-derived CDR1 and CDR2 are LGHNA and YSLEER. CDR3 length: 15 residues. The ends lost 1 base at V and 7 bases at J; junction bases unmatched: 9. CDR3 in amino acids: CASSQVSGGSWEQYF. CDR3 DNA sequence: TGCGCCAGCAGCCAAGTCTCAGGGGGCTCTTGGGAGCAGTACTTC.

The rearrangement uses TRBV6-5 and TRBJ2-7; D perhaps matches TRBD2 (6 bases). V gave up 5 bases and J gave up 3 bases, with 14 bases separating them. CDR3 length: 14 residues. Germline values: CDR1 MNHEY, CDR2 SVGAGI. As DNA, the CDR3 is TGTGCCAGCAGTCCTCCGGGAGTCCGCTACGAGCAGTACTTC. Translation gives CASSPPGVRYEQYF.

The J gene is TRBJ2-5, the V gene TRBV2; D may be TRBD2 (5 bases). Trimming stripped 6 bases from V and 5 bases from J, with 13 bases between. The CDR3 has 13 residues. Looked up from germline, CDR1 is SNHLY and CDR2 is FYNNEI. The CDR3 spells CASSQEGRETQYF. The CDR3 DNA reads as TGTGCCAGCAGCCAAGAGGGTCGGGAGACCCAGTACTTC.

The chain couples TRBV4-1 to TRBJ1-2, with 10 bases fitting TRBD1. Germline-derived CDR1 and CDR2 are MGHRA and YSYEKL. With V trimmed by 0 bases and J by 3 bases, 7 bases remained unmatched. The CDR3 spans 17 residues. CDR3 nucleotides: TGCGCCAGCAGCCAAGAGACAGGGGGCTTTTTTGACTATGGCTACACCTTC. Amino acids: CASSQETGGFFDYGYTF.

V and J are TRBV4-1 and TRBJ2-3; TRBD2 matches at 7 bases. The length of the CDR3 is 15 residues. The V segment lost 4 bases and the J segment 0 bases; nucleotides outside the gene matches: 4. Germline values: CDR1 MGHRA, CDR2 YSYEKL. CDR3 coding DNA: TGCGCCAGCAGCCCAGCGGGACGCAGCACAGATACGCAGTATTTT. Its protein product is CASSPAGRSTDTQYF.

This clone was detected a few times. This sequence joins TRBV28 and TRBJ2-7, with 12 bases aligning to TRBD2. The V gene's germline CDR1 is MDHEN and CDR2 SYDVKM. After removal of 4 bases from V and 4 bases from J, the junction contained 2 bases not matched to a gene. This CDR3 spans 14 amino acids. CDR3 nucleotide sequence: TGTGCCAGCAGTTCTAGCGGGGGGGCATACGAGCAGTACTTC. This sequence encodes CASSSSGGAYEQYF.

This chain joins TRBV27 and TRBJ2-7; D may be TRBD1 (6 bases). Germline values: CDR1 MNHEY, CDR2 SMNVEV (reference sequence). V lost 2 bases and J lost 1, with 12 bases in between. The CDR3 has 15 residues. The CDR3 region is CASSLGGLVSYEQYF. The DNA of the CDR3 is TGTGCCAGCAGTTTAGGGGGCCTTGTGTCCTACGAGCAGTACTTC.

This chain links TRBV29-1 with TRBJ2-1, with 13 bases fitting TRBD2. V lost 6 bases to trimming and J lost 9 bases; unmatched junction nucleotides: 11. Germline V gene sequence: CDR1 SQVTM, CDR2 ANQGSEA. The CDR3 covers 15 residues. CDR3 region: CSVSPGTSGTIEQFF. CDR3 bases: TGCAGCGTGTCCCCCGGGACTAGCGGGACGATTGAGCAGTTCTTC.

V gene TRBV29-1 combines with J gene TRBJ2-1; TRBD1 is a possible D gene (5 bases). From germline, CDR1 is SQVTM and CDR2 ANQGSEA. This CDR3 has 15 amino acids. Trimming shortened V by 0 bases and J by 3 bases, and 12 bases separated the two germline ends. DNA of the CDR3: TGCAGCGTTGAAGAGGGCAGGGTGTACTACAATGAGCAGTTCTTC. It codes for CSVEEGRVYYNEQFF.

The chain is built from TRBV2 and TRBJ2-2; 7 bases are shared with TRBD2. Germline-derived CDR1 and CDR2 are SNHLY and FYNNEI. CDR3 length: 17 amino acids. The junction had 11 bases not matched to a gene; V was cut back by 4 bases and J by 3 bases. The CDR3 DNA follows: TGTGCCAGCAGTGGGGGCGAGGGGAGGGCGGACACCGGGGAGCTGTTTTTT. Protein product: CASSGGEGRADTGELFF. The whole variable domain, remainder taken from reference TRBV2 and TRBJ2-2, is EPEVTQTPSHQVTQMGQEVILRCVPISNHLYFYWYRQILGQKVEFLVSFYNNEISEKSEIFDDQFSVERPDGSNFTLKIRSTKLEDSAMYFCASSGGEGRADTGELFFGEGSRLTVL.

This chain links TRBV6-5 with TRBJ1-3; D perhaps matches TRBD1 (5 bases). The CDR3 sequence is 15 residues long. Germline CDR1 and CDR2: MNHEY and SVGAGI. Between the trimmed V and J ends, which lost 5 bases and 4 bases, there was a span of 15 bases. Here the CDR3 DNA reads TGTGCCAGCAGTCCCCGGCCCAGGGCCGGAAACACCATATATTTT. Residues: CASSPRPRAGNTIYF.

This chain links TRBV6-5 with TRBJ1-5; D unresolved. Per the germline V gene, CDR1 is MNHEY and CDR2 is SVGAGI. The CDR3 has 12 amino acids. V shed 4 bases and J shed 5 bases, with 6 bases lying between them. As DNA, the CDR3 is TGTGCCAGCAGTTCCCCCGATCAGCCCCAGCATTTT. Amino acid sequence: CASSSPDQPQHF.

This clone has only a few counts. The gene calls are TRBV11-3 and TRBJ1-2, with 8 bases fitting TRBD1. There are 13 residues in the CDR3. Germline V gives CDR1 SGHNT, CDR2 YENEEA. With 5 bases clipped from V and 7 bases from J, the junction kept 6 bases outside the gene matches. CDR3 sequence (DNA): TGTGCCAGCAGCACTACAGGGGGTAGTGGCTACACCTTC. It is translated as CASSTTGGSGYTF.

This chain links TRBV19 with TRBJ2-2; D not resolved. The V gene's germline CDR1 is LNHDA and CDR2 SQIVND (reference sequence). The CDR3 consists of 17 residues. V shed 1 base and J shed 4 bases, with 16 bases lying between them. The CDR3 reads CASSIGPTGVSTGELFF. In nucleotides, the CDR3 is TGTGCCAGTAGTATAGGCCCGACTGGAGTCTCCACCGGGGAGCTGTTTTTT.

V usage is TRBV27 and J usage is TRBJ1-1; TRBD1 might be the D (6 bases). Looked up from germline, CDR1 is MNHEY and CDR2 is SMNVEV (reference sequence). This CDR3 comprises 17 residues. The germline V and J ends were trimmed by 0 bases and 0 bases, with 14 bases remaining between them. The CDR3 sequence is CASSLSTHRVLNTEAFF. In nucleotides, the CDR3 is TGTGCCAGCAGTTTATCGACCCACAGGGTCTTGAACACTGAAGCTTTCTTT.

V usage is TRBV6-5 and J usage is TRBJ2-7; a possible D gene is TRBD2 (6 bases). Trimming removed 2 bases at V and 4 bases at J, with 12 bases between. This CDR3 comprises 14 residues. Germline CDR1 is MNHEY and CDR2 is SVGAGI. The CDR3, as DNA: TGTGCCAGCAGTTACCTCGGGACTTCGTACGAGCAGTACTTC. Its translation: CASSYLGTSYEQYF.